The 2 T cell receptor beta chains below come from one sample, sequenced in a study of cytomegalovirus exposure and HLA in healthy donors. The primer mix had 60 Vbeta and 13 Jbeta primers. Clones were read by immunoSEQ multiplex PCR, and TCRdb kept only the in-frame ones, dropping some. Counted here are about 110,000 clones, roughly 70% occurring once; the ten biggest clones make up 2.5% to 3%. Specimen: PBMCs. The receptors come from a male donor in good health and CMV-seropositive.

J is TRBJ1-2 and V is TRBV29-1; no clear D. Trimming removed 3 bases from V and 4 bases from J, with 9 bases in between. This CDR3 is 12 amino acids long. Germline values: CDR1 SQVTM, CDR2 ANQGSEA. CDR3 bases: TGCAGCGTTGAGGGCGATCCCTATGGCTACACCTTC. The encoded protein is CSVEGDPYGYTF.

This clone was picked up a small number of times. The CDR3 sequence is CASSDSIVAGALNTEAFF. CDR3 bases: TGTGCCAGCAGTGACTCGATTGTAGCAGGGGCGCTGAACACTGAAGCTTTCTTT. J is TRBJ1-1 and V is TRBV6-4; maybe TRBD1 (6 bases). The germline V and J ends were trimmed by 0 bases and 0 bases, with 17 bases remaining between them. The CDR3 consists of 18 residues. Germline CDR1 is MRHNA and CDR2 is SNTAGT.